The TCR beta chain under discussion was sequenced for a study of naive and memory T cell subsets. The sample's treatment: skin biopsy from PPD injection site in Mantoux-positive individual. TCR cDNA received a 3' ligated oligonucleotide that carried a UMI. The SP2 primer and nested alpha and beta constant region primers amplified ligated cDNA in four rounds. TCRdb re-called the UMI-ligation and nested PCR reads through MiXCR, storing one row per CDR3 protein. The sample shows some 14,000 distinct CDR3 sequences, more than 4.5% of them seen only once. At least ten counts were recorded for this clonotype. Its antigen is currently unknown. The study's findings and limits: TCR transcript changes with activation or differentiation may affect this RNA method.

The sequence derives from an adult in good health. Source: skin, taken from a tuberculin skin test site.

The CDR3 spells CASTPGGAGNTIYF. The CDR3 DNA is TGTGCCAGCACCCCCGGGGGGGCCGGAAACACCATATATTTT. The V call is TRBV28, the J call TRBJ1-3; D possibly corresponds to TRBD1 (6 bases). Trimming took 7 bases from V and 4 from J, leaving 14 bases between them. Germline V gene sequence: CDR1 MDHEN, CDR2 SYDVKM. The CDR3 runs 14 residues. Full variable domain (missing parts from reference TRBV28 and TRBJ1-3): DVKVTQSSRYLVKRTGEKVFLECVQDMDHENMFWYRQDPGLGLRLIYFSYDVKMKEKGDIPEGYSVSREKKERFSLILESASTNQTSMYLCASTPGGAGNTIYFGEGSWLTVV.